This TCR beta chain is from a study of T-cell memory formation after mild COVID-19. A single record per CDR3 protein comes from TCRdb applying MiXCR to the 5' RACE reads. The data contain hundreds of thousands of distinct CDR3 sequences, 20% of them singletons. The V end was cut by 4 bases, the J end by 1 base, with 14 bases between. Germline loops: CDR1 MGHRA, CDR2 YSYEKL. This CDR3 has 15 amino acids. This sequence joins TRBV4-1 and TRBJ2-7; D gene uncertain. The clonotype originates from a man between 18 and 35 years old who had mild COVID-19 (a few samples of this study predate the infection). Cell type and time point are not known. The sample comprised PBMCs or a T cell subset sorted from them (not recorded which). For the CDR3, the DNA is TGCGCCAGCAGCCCCTCCCCCTTGGCATCCTACGAGCAGTACTTC. As protein: CASSPSPLASYEQYF.